This T cell receptor (beta chain) was observed in a study of immune evolution from preneoplasia to lung adenocarcinoma. Trimming left V 2 bases short and J 4 bases short, with 6 bases between. This CDR3 region has 11 residues. Germline values: CDR1 GTSNPN, CDR2 SVGIG (reference sequence). Profiled with immunoSEQ multiplex PCR; TCRdb holds only in-frame clones, not every one. Of about 41,000 clones in the sample, 70% to 85% were seen once. Sequenced: FFPE invasive lung adenocarcinoma tissue. The source is a person aged 55 to 69 with lung adenocarcinoma. V is TRBV30 and J is TRBJ2-7, with D hard to call. This CDR3 is CAWSQVYEQYF. Here the CDR3 DNA reads TGTGCCTGGAGTCAGGTATACGAGCAGTACTTC.